The next 6 T cell receptor beta chains were all read from a single sample in a study of beta chain features in type 1 diabetes. Expressed TCRB transcripts were sequenced after all isolated RNA was converted to cDNA. Measured with immunoSEQ multiplex PCR; TCRdb has only the in-frame clones, and not every one. This table holds about 140,000 clones, around a tenth found once. Specimen: central memory CD4+ T cells from blood. The receptors shown here come from a woman in her forties in good health.

This clone was counted only a few times. This chain uses TRBV7-2 with TRBJ2-2; 7 bases match TRBD2. V trimming: 4 bases; J trimming: 6 bases; junction bases outside the gene matches: 5. CDR1 SGHTA and CDR2 FQGNSA come from the germline V gene. The CDR3 runs 14 residues. CDR3 amino acids: CASSSGLGAGELFF. The CDR3 DNA reads as TGTGCCAGCAGCTCTGGACTAGGGGCCGGGGAGCTGTTTTTT.

V gene TRBV5-1 combines with J gene TRBJ2-5, with TRBD2 matching over 7 bases. V dropped 4 bases and J dropped 2; count of bases not matched to a gene: 14. Germline CDR1 and CDR2: SGHRS and YFSETQ. The CDR3 is 17 residues long. CDR3 residues: CASSPRAGSGSQETQYF. The CDR3 coding sequence is TGCGCCAGCAGCCCGAGAGCAGGTAGCGGGTCTCAAGAGACCCAGTACTTC.

V usage is TRBV5-1 and J usage is TRBJ1-6, with D possibly being TRBD1 (5 bases). CDR3 length equals 17 residues. Trimming cost V 1 base and J 2 bases, with 13 bases left between them. Germline assignment: CDR1 SGHRS and CDR2 YFSETQ. DNA for the CDR3: TGCGCCAGCAGCTTGAGGGCCACGGGGGCCTATAATTCACCCCTCCACTTT. Its translation is CASSLRATGAYNSPLHF.

CDR3 sequence: CASSPLAGGLNDEQFF. The CDR3 DNA reads TGCGCCAGCAGCCCCCTAGCGGGGGGGCTAAACGATGAGCAGTTCTTC. The V call is TRBV4-3, the J call TRBJ2-1, with 12 bases matching TRBD2. The CDR3 contains 16 residues. CDR1 LGHNA and CDR2 YSLEER come from the germline V gene. The ends lost 4 bases at V and 8 bases at J; junction bases unmatched: 9.

This clone was counted only a few times. The chain couples TRBV5-6 to TRBJ2-7, with 11 positions matching TRBD1. Germline CDR1 and CDR2: SGHDT and YYEEEE. The CDR3 sequence is 15 residues long. With V trimmed by 4 bases and J by 9 bases, 12 bases remained unmatched. The CDR3 coding sequence is TGTGCCAGCAGCCCATCACCCGGGACAGGGGGTGTGCAGTACTTC. Residues: CASSPSPGTGGVQYF. Full variable domain (missing parts from reference TRBV5-6 and TRBJ2-7): DAGVTQSPTHLIKTRGQQVTLRCSPKSGHDTVSWYQQALGQGPQFIFQYYEEEERQRGNFPDRFSGHQFPNYSSELNVNALLLGDSALYLCASSPSPGTGGVQYFGPGTRLTVT.

V and J are TRBV7-9 and TRBJ2-2, with 9 bases that match TRBD2. CDR1 and CDR2 from the germline V gene are SEHNR and FQNEAQ (reference sequence). CDR3 length: 18 residues. J gave up 1 base and V 6 bases, and 12 bases lay outside the gene matches. CDR3 DNA sequence: TGTGCCAGCAGGCTTGAGCCGGGACTAGCCGTGAACACCGGGGAGCTGTTTTTT. Translating gives CASRLEPGLAVNTGELFF. Variable domain in full (rest from reference TRBV7-9 and TRBJ2-2): DTGVSQNPRHKITKRGQNVTFRCDPISEHNRLYWYRQTLGQGPEFLTYFQNEAQLEKSRLLSDRFSAERPKGSFSTLEIQRTEQGDSAMYLCASRLEPGLAVNTGELFFGEGSRLTVL.